The 31 T cell receptor beta chains below all came from one sample that was sequenced in a study of CD8+ T cells in alopecia areata. TCR sequencing used cDNA made by reverse transcription of extracted RNA. Generated by immunoSEQ multiplex PCR, the TCRdb table keeps only in-frame clones and is missing some. The sample includes 100,000 to 150,000 clones, approximately 60% of them seen just once. This sample's treatment: oral pan-JAK inhibitor, 5-10 mg twice daily. The sequenced sample was CD4+ T cells sorted from blood, obtained at week 4, from a patient treated with tofacitinib. Receptors were obtained from a human donor with alopecia areata.

A remark on this clone: At one boundary the junction diverges from the germline segment, which might be a read error. This chain joins TRBV29-1 and TRBJ1-2; 8 bases fit TRBD1. Germline-derived CDR1 and CDR2 are SQVTM and ANQGSEA. The CDR3 runs 14 residues. CDR3 in DNA: TGCAGCGTCGAAGGGCGACAGGGGATGGATGGCTACACCTTC. Encoded protein: CSVEGRQGMDGYTF. The whole variable domain, filled in from reference TRBV29-1 and TRBJ1-2, reads SAVISQKPSRDICQRGTSLTIQCQVDSQVTMMFWYRQQPGQSLTLIATANQGSEATYESGFVIDKFPISRPNLTFSTLTVSNMSPEDSSIYLCSVEGRQGMDGYTFGSGTRLTVV.

This sequence joins TRBV6-6 and TRBJ2-3; 8 bases fit TRBD2. The CDR3 contains 14 residues. Germline V gives CDR1 MNHNY, CDR2 SVGAGI (reference sequence). Germline trimming cut 7 bases from V and 0 bases from J; bases unmatched to any gene: 3. The CDR3 sequence is CASMRLASTDTQYF. As DNA, the CDR3 is TGTGCCAGCATGAGACTAGCGAGCACAGATACGCAGTATTTT.

The chain joins TRBV29-1 to TRBJ2-6; the D is unclear. The CDR3 consists of 14 residues. The germline V and J ends were trimmed by 4 bases and 0 bases, with 7 bases remaining between them. Germline V CDR1 and CDR2: SQVTM, ANQGSEA. In DNA form, the CDR3 reads TGCAGCGTTGTTTGGAGCTCTGGGGCCAACGTCCTGACTTTC. As protein: CSVVWSSGANVLTF.

The V call is TRBV29-1, the J call TRBJ1-1, with unresolved D. The CDR3 is made up of 13 amino acids. The V and J ends lost 3 bases and 0 bases respectively, with 8 bases between them. Germline CDR1 is SQVTM and CDR2 is ANQGSEA. The CDR3, as DNA: TGCAGCGTTGATGCGGGTTTGAACACTGAAGCTTTCTTT. Protein product: CSVDAGLNTEAFF.

This chain uses TRBV7-4 with TRBJ1-4; D gene unclear. The V end lost 4 bases, the J end lost 6 bases, and 12 bases lay between the germline ends. The CDR3 loop spans 14 amino acids. Per germline, CDR1 SGHVT and CDR2 SQSDAQ. The CDR3 coding sequence is TGTGCCAGCAGCTCCGTCTCATCGGATGAAAAACTGTTTTTT. Its translation: CASSSVSSDEKLFF.

This clone was counted between two and nine times. This chain connects TRBV4-1 to TRBJ2-7; D possibly corresponds to TRBD2 (5 bases). The CDR3 is 17 amino acids. Germline assignment: CDR1 MGHRA and CDR2 YSYEKL. V lost 0 bases and J lost 2, with 17 bases in between. The CDR3 region is CASSQERAGGRTYEQYF. The CDR3 DNA reads as TGCGCCAGCAGCCAAGAGCGGGCTGGAGGCCGAACCTACGAGCAGTACTTC.

This chain links TRBV6-5 with TRBJ2-3; unclear D gene. Looked up from germline, CDR1 is MNHEY and CDR2 is SVGAGI. This CDR3 has 14 amino acids. V was trimmed by 6 bases and J by 5 bases, leaving 15 bases between them. This chain's CDR3 is CASRAASRGDTQYF. The CDR3 bases are TGTGCCAGCAGAGCAGCCTCACGAGGAGATACGCAGTATTTT.

The chain links TRBV30 to TRBJ1-4, with D unresolved. The germline V gene encodes CDR1 GTSNPN and CDR2 SVGIG (reference sequence). The length of the CDR3 is 15 residues. The V end was cut by 0 bases, the J end by 4 bases, with 12 bases between. The CDR3 is CAWSVPSDNNEKLFF. In DNA form, the CDR3 reads TGTGCCTGGAGTGTACCAAGCGACAATAATGAAAAACTGTTTTTT.

A few counts support this clone. The J gene is TRBJ2-2, the V gene TRBV30; TRBD2 might be the D (6 bases). V was shortened by 0 bases and J by 3 bases, with 14 bases between the two germline ends. The CDR3 totals 16 residues. Germline CDR1 is GTSNPN and CDR2 is SVGIG (reference sequence). The CDR3 DNA follows: TGTGCCTGGAGTGTACCGAGCGGGTTGTACACCGGGGAGCTGTTTTTT. Amino acid sequence: CAWSVPSGLYTGELFF.

Comment on this clone: A read error may produce the germline difference seen at one junction end. The V call is TRBV7-2, the J call TRBJ2-1, with TRBD2 matching 13 bases. CDR3 size: 14 residues. Germline CDR1 and CDR2: SGHTA and FQGNSA. The CDR3 sequence: CASSLVTSGRALVF. The DNA of the CDR3 is TGTGCCAGCAGCTTAGTCACTAGCGGGAGGGCCCTGGTCTTC.

This chain connects TRBV7-9 to TRBJ1-5, with 8 bases that match TRBD1. Trimming cost V 3 bases and J 2 bases; bases outside gene matches: 0. The CDR3 sequence is 14 residues long. Looked up from germline, CDR1 is SEHNR and CDR2 is FQNEAQ (reference sequence). This CDR3 is CASSLDRGNQPQHF. CDR3 coding DNA: TGTGCCAGCAGCTTGGACAGGGGCAATCAGCCCCAGCATTTT.

The CDR3 DNA sequence: TGTGCCTGGAGTGTTTGGAGCGGAGAGCAGTATTTT. Translating gives CAWSVWSGEQYF. The rearrangement joins TRBV30 to TRBJ2-3; D may be TRBD2 (5 bases). V shed 0 bases and J shed 11 bases, with 12 bases lying between them. The CDR3 consists of 12 residues. The germline V gene has CDR1 GTSNPN and CDR2 SVGIG (reference sequence). Variable domain in full (rest from reference TRBV30 and TRBJ2-3): SQTIHQWPATLVQPVGSPLSLECTVEGTSNPNLYWYRQAAGRGLQLLFYSVGIGQISSEVPQNLSASRPQDRQFILSSKKLLLSDSGFYLCAWSVWSGEQYFGPGTRLTVL.

The gene calls are TRBV7-9 and TRBJ2-2; tentative D call: TRBD1 (6 bases). Germline-derived CDR1 and CDR2 are SEHNR and FQNEAQ (reference sequence). The CDR3 covers 15 residues. The germline V and J ends were trimmed by 0 bases and 5 bases, with 10 bases remaining between them. The DNA of the CDR3 is TGTGCCAGCAGCTTAGCCTCCACAGGGACCGGGGAGCTGTTTTTT. Translated: CASSLASTGTGELFF.

The J gene is TRBJ2-7, the V gene TRBV9; D uncertain. Per the germline V gene, CDR1 is SGDLS and CDR2 is YYNGEE. Trimming stripped 0 bases from V and 3 bases from J, with 13 bases between. The CDR3 contains 15 residues. The CDR3 coding sequence is TGTGCCAGCAGCGTAGGAGATCAAAGAGGCTACGAGCAGTACTTC. It encodes CASSVGDQRGYEQYF.

This clone was counted between two and nine times. The chain has TRBV7-9 and TRBJ1-2; TRBD1 might be the D (5 bases). V lost 3 bases, J lost 11 bases, and 16 bases lay in between. Germline values: CDR1 SEHNR, CDR2 FQNEAQ (reference sequence). The CDR3 runs to 13 residues. The CDR3 DNA reads as TGTGCCAGCAGCTTCGGAGGGGTGGCTGATTACACCTTC. It yields the protein CASSFGGVADYTF.

V is TRBV29-1 and J is TRBJ2-3; D unclear. CDR1 and CDR2 from the germline V gene are SQVTM and ANQGSEA. The V gene lost 8 bases and the J gene lost 1 base, with 7 bases spanning the gap. The length of the CDR3 is 11 residues. Here the CDR3 DNA reads TGCAGCTACAGCCGCACAGATACGCAGTATTTT. Translating it yields CSYSRTDTQYF.

CDR3 sequence (DNA): TGTGCCAGCAGCTTGGACGGACACTCCTACGAGCAGTACTTC. It translates to CASSLDGHSYEQYF. The chain joins TRBV5-6 to TRBJ2-7, with a possible D match to TRBD1 (5 bases). Trimming cost V 0 bases and J 0 bases, with 7 bases left between them. The length of the CDR3 is 14 residues. The germline gives CDR1 SGHDT, CDR2 YYEEEE.

The CDR3 DNA reads as TGTGCCAGCAGCTTAGGACTAGACACAGATACGCAGTATTTT. It encodes CASSLGLDTDTQYF. This rearrangement joins TRBV7-3 to TRBJ2-3; 7 nucleotides align to TRBD2. The germline V gene has CDR1 SGHTA and CDR2 FQGTGA. This CDR3 has 14 residues. J lost 2 bases, V lost 2 bases, and 1 base had no gene match.

The chain uses TRBV5-1 and TRBJ2-3, with D perhaps TRBD1 (5 bases). Germline V gene data show CDR1 as SGHRS and CDR2 as YFSETQ. Trimming shortened V by 5 bases and J by 2 bases, and 12 bases separated the two germline ends. CDR3 length: 14 amino acids. The CDR3 DNA follows: TGCGCCAGCAGGACAGCACTCTACACAGATACGCAGTATTTT. Residues: CASRTALYTDTQYF. The full variable domain, its missing parts supplied by reference TRBV5-1 and TRBJ2-3, is KAGVTQTPRYLIKTRGQQVTLSCSPISGHRSVSWYQQTPGQGLQFLFEYFSETQRNKGNFPGRFSGRQFSNSRSEMNVSTLELGDSALYLCASRTALYTDTQYFGPGTRLTVL.

This clone has a handful of counts. V usage is TRBV30 and J usage is TRBJ2-4; D perhaps matches TRBD1 (6 bases). The CDR3 sequence is 15 residues long. V lost 0 bases, J lost 6 bases, and 15 bases lay in between. Germline-derived CDR1 and CDR2 are GTSNPN and SVGIG (reference sequence). The CDR3 here is CAWSVPGDLGNIQYF. In DNA form, the CDR3 reads TGTGCCTGGAGTGTACCAGGGGACCTAGGAAACATTCAGTACTTC.

This clone was picked up a small number of times. The rearrangement links TRBV29-1 to TRBJ2-2, with 7 bases aligning to TRBD2. V dropped 1 base and J dropped 1; count of bases not matched to a gene: 0. The CDR3 totals 14 residues. Germline V lookup: CDR1 SQVTM, CDR2 ANQGSEA. CDR3 nucleotide sequence: TGCAGCGTTGAAGCGGGGGGGAACACCGGGGAGCTGTTTTTT. Protein sequence: CSVEAGGNTGELFF.

The chain uses TRBV5-1 and TRBJ1-5, with D uncertain. Germline lookup yields CDR1 SGHRS and CDR2 YFSETQ. There are 13 residues in the CDR3. Trimming pared 2 bases from V and 4 bases from J, leaving 7 bases between. CDR3 in amino acids: CASSFDQNQPQHF. CDR3 nucleotides: TGCGCCAGCAGCTTCGACCAAAATCAGCCCCAGCATTTT.

The chain employs TRBV19 and TRBJ2-5; possible D gene TRBD2, 7 bases. The CDR3 totals 15 residues. Germline V gene data show CDR1 as LNHDA and CDR2 as SQIVND (reference sequence). Trimming left V 6 bases short and J 4 bases short, with 18 bases between. This CDR3 is CASSTRRGLGETQYF. DNA of the CDR3: TGTGCCAGTAGCACTAGGCGGGGGCTTGGAGAGACCCAGTACTTC.

V is TRBV9 and J is TRBJ1-5; no firm D call. From germline, CDR1 is SGDLS and CDR2 YYNGEE. This CDR3 comprises 12 residues. Trimming left V 7 bases short and J 0 bases short, with 5 bases between. The chain's CDR3 is CASGSSNQPQHF. CDR3 nucleotides: TGTGCCAGCGGAAGTAGCAATCAGCCCCAGCATTTT.

The J gene is TRBJ2-2, the V gene TRBV5-4; D remains unclear. The V and J ends lost 0 bases and 0 bases respectively, with 9 bases between them. CDR1 and CDR2 (germline): SGHNT, YYREEE (reference sequence). The CDR3 length is 16 residues. CDR3 amino acids: CASSLDGHANTGELFF. CDR3 nucleotides: TGTGCCAGCAGCTTGGACGGCCACGCGAACACCGGGGAGCTGTTTTTT.

This clone was seen just once. The gene calls are TRBV5-6 and TRBJ2-5; D is possibly TRBD1 (6 bases). The CDR3 consists of 15 residues. From germline, CDR1 is SGHDT and CDR2 YYEEEE. Trimming left V 1 base short and J 1 base short, with 11 bases between. CDR3 residues: CASSLRTGPQETQYF. As DNA, the CDR3 is TGTGCCAGCAGCTTGAGAACAGGGCCCCAAGAGACCCAGTACTTC.

This clone was picked up a small number of times. The CDR3 DNA reads TGTGCCAGCAGCTCGCTTGGGACAGGCCAGTACTTC. This codes for CASSSLGTGQYF. The chain is built from TRBV5-6 and TRBJ2-5; 8 bases line up with TRBD1. Germline lookup yields CDR1 SGHDT and CDR2 YYEEEE. This CDR3 comprises 12 residues. The V and J ends lost 3 bases and 10 bases, in that order; junction bases with no gene match: 5.

This clone was seen once. The chain employs TRBV19 and TRBJ2-6, with D perhaps matching TRBD1 (5 bases). V lost 6 bases and J 0 bases, leaving 18 bases between the germline ends. CDR1 and CDR2 from the germline V gene are LNHDA and SQIVND (reference sequence). The CDR3 contains 18 residues. CDR3 nucleotide sequence: TGTGCCAGTAGCCCCTCGGCAGGGCCTCCCTCTGGGGCCAACGTCCTGACTTTC. Protein: CASSPSAGPPSGANVLTF.

The chain recombines TRBV29-1 with TRBJ1-1, with no clear D. The CDR3 length is 13 residues. V was cut by 4 bases and J by 1 base, with 10 bases left in between. Germline V gene sequence: CDR1 SQVTM, CDR2 ANQGSEA. This CDR3 is CSVGHQKNTEAFF. In DNA, the CDR3 is TGCAGCGTTGGACACCAAAAGAACACTGAAGCTTTCTTT.

The chain joins TRBV5-4 to TRBJ2-2; the D gene is possibly TRBD2 (6 bases). The germline V gene has CDR1 SGHNT and CDR2 YYREEE (reference sequence). With 5 bases removed from V and 1 base from J, the gap between germline ends came to 15 bases. This CDR3 contains 16 residues. The CDR3 loop is CASSSDPGENTGELFF. The CDR3 DNA is TGTGCCAGCAGTTCCGACCCGGGGGAGAACACCGGGGAGCTGTTTTTT.

This chain uses TRBV2 with TRBJ1-5, with 9 bases that match TRBD1. The junction had 2 bases not matched to a gene; V was cut back by 4 bases and J by 4 bases. The CDR3 is made up of 14 amino acids. In germline, CDR1 is SNHLY, CDR2 FYNNEI. This CDR3 is CASSGGQGNQPQHF. In DNA, the CDR3 is TGTGCCAGCAGTGGAGGACAGGGGAATCAGCCCCAGCATTTT.